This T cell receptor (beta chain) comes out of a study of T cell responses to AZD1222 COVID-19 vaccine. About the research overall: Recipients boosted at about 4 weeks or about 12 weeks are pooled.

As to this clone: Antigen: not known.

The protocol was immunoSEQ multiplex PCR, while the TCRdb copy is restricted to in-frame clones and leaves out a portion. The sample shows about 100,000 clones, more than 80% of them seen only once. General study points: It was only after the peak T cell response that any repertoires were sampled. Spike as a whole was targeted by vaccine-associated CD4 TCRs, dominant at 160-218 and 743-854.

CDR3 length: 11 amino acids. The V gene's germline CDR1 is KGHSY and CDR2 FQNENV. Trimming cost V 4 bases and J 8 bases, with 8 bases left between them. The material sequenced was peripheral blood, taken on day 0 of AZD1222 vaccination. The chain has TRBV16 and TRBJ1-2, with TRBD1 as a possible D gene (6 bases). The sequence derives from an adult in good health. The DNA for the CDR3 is TGTGCCAGCAGCCGAACAGGGGGCTACACCTTC. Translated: CASSRTGGYTF.